This is a list of T cell receptor beta chains from one sample in a study of tumor-infiltrating lymphocytes in localized non-small cell lung cancer. Clones were sequenced by immunoSEQ multiplex PCR, and TCRdb holds only the in-frame ones, with some missing. The sample yields tens of thousands of clones, just under 75% seen once. What was sequenced was lung tumor tissue. The receptor set was obtained from a human donor with non-small cell lung cancer. CDR3s include the opening cysteine and the closing phenylalanine or tryptophan. The D gene is left open where the match is weak. The size of a clone is reported for some rows only, either as once, few or many, or as a class for expanded clones.

TRBV29-1	NA	TRBJ2-2	NA	TGCAGCGTTCGAGACATGGGCGGGAACGCGAACACCGGGGAGCTGTTTTTT	CSVRDMGGNANTGELFF
TRBV7-6	NA	TRBJ2-7	NA	TGTGCCAGCAGCTCAAATGTATGGAACCCCCAAGGATCCTACGAGCAGTACTTC	CASSSNVWNPQGSYEQYF
TRBV20-1	once	TRBJ1-2	NA	TGCAGCGTCGACAAGGTCTATGGCTACACCTTC	CSVDKVYGYTF
TRBV12-5	medium-sized	TRBJ1-1	NA	TGTGCTAGCGGCAGGGACGGGGCGAACACTGAAGCTTTCTTT	CASGRDGANTEAFF
TRBV11-3	NA	TRBJ2-1	NA	TGTGCCAGCAGCCTCAGGCGGCGGATCTCCTACAATGAGCAGTTCTTC	CASSLRRRISYNEQFF
TRBV7-9	once	TRBJ2-3	NA	TGTGCCAGCAGCTTAGACAGGGTTAGTGATACGCAGTATTTT	CASSLDRVSDTQYF
TRBV6-5	NA	TRBJ2-2	TRBD2	TGTGCCAGCAGCTCTAGCGGGGGGTACGGCGGGGAGCTGTTTTTT	CASSSSGGYGGELFF
TRBV7-9	NA	TRBJ1-4	TRBD1	TGTGCCAGCAGCAAGCCAGGGACAGTTAATGAAAAACTGTTTTTT	CASSKPGTVNEKLFF
TRBV20-1	once	TRBJ1-5	NA	TGCAGTGCTAGGGTAAATTGGGCCCAGCATTTT	CSARVNWAQHF
TRBV11-2	NA	TRBJ2-1	NA	TGTGCCAGCAGCTTAATCGGTTGGGAACACCAACTCAACAATGAGCAGTTCTTC	CASSLIGWEHQLNNEQFF
TRBV5-1	NA	TRBJ1-1	TRBD1	TGCGCCAGCACCATTACAGGGGTGTCGAACACTGAAGCTTTCTTT	CASTITGVSNTEAFF
TRBV7-8	NA	TRBJ1-2	NA	TGTGCCAGCAGCTTAGGGGCTGCTTATGGCTACACCTTC	CASSLGAAYGYTF
TRBV2	once	TRBJ1-2	NA	TGTGCCAGCAGTGACTCGGGCGGCGACTATGGCTACACCTTC	CASSDSGGDYGYTF
TRBV5-5	NA	TRBJ2-7	NA	TGTGCCACCTCGGGAAGTACCTACGAGCAGTACTTC	CATSGSTYEQYF
TRBV7-2	medium-sized	TRBJ1-5	TRBD1	TGTGCCAGCAGCTTAGAGGGACAGTCAAGACAGCCCCAGCATTTT	CASSLEGQSRQPQHF
TRBV19	NA	TRBJ1-2	NA	TGTGCCAGTAGTATTGATCCTCAGGGGAACTATGGCTACACCTTC	CASSIDPQGNYGYTF
TRBV29-1	NA	TRBJ1-6	TRBD1	TGCAGCGTTGGGACGGACAGGGAGAATTCACCCCTCCACTTT	CSVGTDRENSPLHF
TRBV20-1	NA	TRBJ1-1	NA	TGCAGTGCTCGGACAGACACTGAAGCTTTCTTT	CSARTDTEAFF
TRBV6-4	NA	TRBJ2-3	TRBD2	TGTGCCAGCAATCCAAACGTGGCGGGGGGAGATACGCAGTATTTT	CASNPNVAGGDTQYF
TRBV5-1	NA	TRBJ2-1	TRBD2	TGCGCCAGCAGCTTGGCAATGGCCGCGGGGGGGCGTATTGGTGAGCAGTTCTTC	CASSLAMAAGGRIGEQFF
TRBV7-6	NA	TRBJ2-7	NA	TGTGCCAGCAGCTTTACCGACAGTTCCGCCTACGAGCAGTACTTC	CASSFTDSSAYEQYF
TRBV7-2	NA	TRBJ2-7	NA	TGTGCCAGCAGCTCCCAGTCCAGGACTGAGCAGTACTTC	CASSSQSRTEQYF
TRBV9	NA	TRBJ2-3	NA	TGTGCCAGCAGCGTAGAAGGGCTAGCCAGTGATCCGCAGTATTTT	CASSVEGLASDPQYF
TRBV18	NA	TRBJ1-2	TRBD1	TGTGCCAGCTCCCCCCAGGGGGCGCGTGGCTACACCTTC	CASSPQGARGYTF
TRBV6-6	NA	TRBJ1-4	NA	TGTGCCAGCAGTTACTCAGAAGGGAGGGAAAAACTGTTTTTT	CASSYSEGREKLFF
TRBV6-1	NA	TRBJ1-1	TRBD1	TGTGCCAGCAGGGGGACAGCAACGAACACTGAAGCTTTCTTT	CASRGTATNTEAFF
TRBV4-3	NA	TRBJ1-5	NA	TGCGCCAGCAGCCAAGATCTCCAGGGAGGCCAGCCCCAGCATTTT	CASSQDLQGGQPQHF
TRBV11-2	NA	TRBJ1-5	NA	TGTGCCAGCAGCTCCGCCCAAGGTCAGCCCCAGCATTTT	CASSSAQGQPQHF